In this sample, the clone carrying this T cell receptor beta chain turned up a few times. Its antigen is unidentified. TCRdb redid the calling of the 5' RACE reads with MiXCR, one entry per CDR3 protein. In the table there are roughly 250,000 distinct CDR3 sequences, less than 20% of which are singletons. The data are from a study of T-cell memory formation after mild COVID-19. Study-level findings and limits: Some clones that responded were present in memory (sampled pre-infection), which suggests cross-reactive memory joined.

Trimming at V came to 0 bases and at J to 5 bases, leaving 2 bases not matched to a gene. The V gene's germline CDR1 is DFQATT and CDR2 SNEGSKA (reference sequence). The CDR3 spans 15 residues. This clonotype was obtained from a man between 18 and 29 years old who had mild COVID-19 (a few samples of this study predate the infection). Cell type and time point are not known. Specimen: PBMCs or a T cell subset sorted from them (not recorded which). This chain uses TRBV20-1 with TRBJ2-2; 11 bases match TRBD1. The DNA of the CDR3 is TGCAGTGCTAGAGATGGGACAGGGGGGACCGGGGAGCTGTTTTTT. This translates into CSARDGTGGTGELFF.